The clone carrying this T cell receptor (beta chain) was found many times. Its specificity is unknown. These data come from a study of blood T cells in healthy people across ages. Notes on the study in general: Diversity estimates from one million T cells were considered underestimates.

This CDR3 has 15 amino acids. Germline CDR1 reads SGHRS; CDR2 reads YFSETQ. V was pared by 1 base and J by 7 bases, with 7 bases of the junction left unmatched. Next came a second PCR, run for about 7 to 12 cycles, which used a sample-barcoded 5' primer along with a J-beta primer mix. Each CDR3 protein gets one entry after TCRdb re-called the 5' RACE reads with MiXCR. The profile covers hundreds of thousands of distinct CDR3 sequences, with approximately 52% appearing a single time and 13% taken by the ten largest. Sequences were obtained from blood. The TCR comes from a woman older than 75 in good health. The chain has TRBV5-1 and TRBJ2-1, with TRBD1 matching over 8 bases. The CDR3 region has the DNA TGCGCCAGCAGCTTGTATCAGGGGGCTAGAAATGAGCAGTTCTTC. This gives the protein CASSLYQGARNEQFF.